This T cell receptor (beta chain) is drawn from a study of post-analysis software for immune sequencing data. On the study more broadly: Disease courses included relapsing-remitting, secondary progressive and progressive-relapsing multiple sclerosis.

Per the germline V gene, CDR1 is SGHTA and CDR2 is FQGNSA. The CDR3 has 13 amino acids. V was clipped by 4 bases and J by 14 bases; unmatched bases: 6. A note on this clonotype: Its antigen remains unknown.

Regarding the study as a whole: TRBV segments more frequent in patients than in controls numbered several and included TRBV5-6, TRBV5-1 and TRBV20-1. Controls showed significantly higher normalized Chao1 diversity than did multiple sclerosis patients.

Unique molecular identifiers featured in each of the TCR beta cDNA libraries. Starting from roughly 1.1 to 9.2 million T cells, the study yielded about 500,000 cDNA molecules. TCRdb reanalysed the PCR reads using MiXCR and keeps one entry per CDR3 protein. The table records 400,000 to 500,000 distinct CDR3 sequences, approximately 38% of them present only once. Specimen: blood. The rearrangement uses TRBV7-2 and TRBJ2-4; 12 bases are a match to TRBD2. The sequence was collected from a girl aged 2-10 years with multiple sclerosis. The CDR3 reads CASSSRLAGVEYF. CDR3 bases: TGTGCCAGCAGCTCACGACTAGCGGGAGTTGAGTACTTC.